This TCR beta chain was captured in a study of control samples from healthy donors and cancer patients. There are 15 residues in the CDR3. V lost 5 bases and J lost 1; bases outside the gene matches: 3. Germline V gene data show CDR1 as PRHDT and CDR2 as FYEKMQ (reference sequence). Only in-frame clones appear in the TCRdb table, and some are missing; sequencing was by immunoSEQ multiplex PCR. Among about 130,000 clones listed, more than 85% were seen once. The source of this sequence is a man between 18 and 35 years old in good health. The chain carries TRBV13 and TRBJ2-2; 8 positions agree with TRBD1. Sequenced sample: blood. CDR3 amino acids: CASSPGTGNTGELFF. The CDR3 DNA follows: TGTGCCAGCAGCCCGGGGACAGGGAACACCGGGGAGCTGTTTTTT.